One sample yielded the 20 T cell receptor beta chains listed below, sequenced in a study of monozygotic twins with inflammatory bowel disease. Reprocessing the 5' RACE reads, TCRdb reports a single entry for every CDR3 protein and omits DNA. Its table lists nearly 450,000 distinct CDR3 sequences. The sequenced material came from blood. All receptors come from a human donor with ulcerative colitis or Crohn's disease, or a healthy co-twin of an affected twin (not recorded which).

This chain links TRBV5-5 with TRBJ1-1. The CDR3 length is 15 residues. CDR1 is SGHKS, CDR2 YYEKEE, per germline (reference sequence). The CDR3 protein is CASIGQVPANTEAFF.

This chain links TRBV30 with TRBJ1-6. The CDR3 is 13 residues long. Germline V gene lookup returns CDR1 GTSNPN and CDR2 SVGIG (reference sequence). The chain's CDR3 is CAWISDRNSPLHF.

V is TRBV6-4 and J is TRBJ2-1. The CDR3 extends over 15 amino acids. Germline V CDR1 and CDR2: MRHNA, SNTAGT. CDR3 in amino acids: CASSADGDFYNEQFF.

The V gene is TRBV29-1, the J gene TRBJ2-5. In germline, CDR1 is SQVTM, CDR2 ANQGSEA. CDR3 length equals 12 residues. CDR3 region: CSVERSEETQYF.

CDR3 in amino acids: CASISLYNEQFF. J is TRBJ2-1 and V is TRBV19. The CDR3 sequence is 12 residues long. Per germline, CDR1 LNHDA and CDR2 SQIVND (reference sequence).

V is TRBV7-2 and J is TRBJ1-5. CDR3 size: 14 residues. Germline lookup yields CDR1 SGHTA and CDR2 FQGNSA. This chain's CDR3 is CASSFGGINQPQHF.

The chain is built from TRBV12-3 or TRBV12-4 and TRBJ1-5; TCRdb returns TRBD1, unconfirmable since there is no DNA. This CDR3 comprises 16 residues. This CDR3 reads CASRQGLGHSNQPQHF.

The rearrangement links TRBV12-3 or TRBV12-4 to TRBJ1-6; absent DNA, TCRdb's TRBD1 call cannot be checked. The CDR3 runs 15 residues. The CDR3 protein is CASSPVRGDNSPLHF.

The chain's CDR3 is CSAHSDRGRNSPLHF. The chain couples TRBV20-1 to TRBJ1-6; TCRdb lists TRBD1, though no DNA is available to test this call. This CDR3 contains 15 residues. CDR1 is DFQATT, CDR2 SNEGSKA, per germline (reference sequence).

The rearrangement uses TRBV7-9 and TRBJ1-2; TCRdb selects TRBD1, and the lack of DNA leaves this call unchecked. Germline V gene sequence: CDR1 SEHNR, CDR2 FQNEAQ (reference sequence). This CDR3 is 14 amino acids long. The CDR3 is CASRNQPSSGGYTF.

The V gene is TRBV5-1, the J gene TRBJ2-2; TCRdb names TRBD1, which stays unverified in the absence of DNA. Germline V gives CDR1 SGHRS, CDR2 YFSETQ. The CDR3 runs 16 residues. This CDR3 reads CASSLPTGEFSGELFF.

The chain joins TRBV20-1 to TRBJ2-7; TCRdb selects TRBD2, and the lack of DNA leaves this call unchecked. Germline V CDR1 and CDR2: DFQATT, SNEGSKA (reference sequence). The CDR3 loop spans 14 amino acids. The CDR3 loop reads CSASRREGSYEQYF.

This chain joins TRBV5-1 and TRBJ2-3; without DNA, the TCRdb call of TRBD1 cannot be checked. This CDR3 contains 16 residues. Germline V gene lookup returns CDR1 SGHRS and CDR2 YFSETQ. The CDR3: CASSLPAGGFTDTQYF.

V usage is TRBV7-9 and J usage is TRBJ2-7; absent DNA, TCRdb's TRBD2 call cannot be checked. The CDR3 has 16 amino acids. Germline V lookup: CDR1 SEHNR, CDR2 FQNEAQ (reference sequence). The CDR3 loop reads CASSTLAGGGLSEQYF. Variable domain in full (rest from reference TRBV7-9 and TRBJ2-7): DTGVSQNPRHKITKRGQNVTFRCDPISEHNRLYWYRQTLGQGPEFLTYFQNEAQLEKSRLLSDRFSAERPKGSFSTLEIQRTEQGDSAMYLCASSTLAGGGLSEQYFGPGTRLTVT.

The V gene is TRBV7-2, the J gene TRBJ2-3; the TRBD1 assignment by TCRdb is unverifiable without DNA. The V gene's germline CDR1 is SGHTA and CDR2 FQGNSA. The CDR3 runs to 15 residues. The CDR3 reads CASSWGPTSTDTQYF.

The chain is built from TRBV6-5 and TRBJ2-7; TCRdb's D call, TRBD1, is unchecked because there is no DNA. Per germline, CDR1 MNHEY and CDR2 SVGAGI. The CDR3 has 14 residues. This CDR3 reads CASSYLDRDHEQYF.

V usage is TRBV4-1 and J usage is TRBJ2-1. In germline, CDR1 is MGHRA, CDR2 YSYEKL. The CDR3 contains 18 residues. CDR3 in amino acids: CASSQDLTDLSDYNEQFF.

V is TRBV5-1 and J is TRBJ2-3. The CDR3 contains 15 residues. Per the germline V gene, CDR1 is SGHRS and CDR2 is YFSETQ. The CDR3 sequence: CASSLEHKSTDTQYF.

The V gene is TRBV20-1, the J gene TRBJ1-4; TCRdb lists TRBD1, though no DNA is available to test this call. Germline loops: CDR1 DFQATT, CDR2 SNEGSKA (reference sequence). CDR3 length equals 13 residues. The chain's CDR3 is CSALGRANEKLFF.

The chain combines TRBV5-1 with TRBJ2-2; TCRdb picks TRBD1, but there is no DNA to check that call. CDR3 length: 15 residues. Germline lookup yields CDR1 SGHRS and CDR2 YFSETQ. CDR3 sequence reads: CASSFYQGNTGELFF.